These 15 T cell receptor beta chains share one sample of origin, sequenced in a study of molecular identifiers for immune sequencing clone quantification. Each CDR3 protein is one row after TCRdb ran MiXCR on the PCR reads. The sample carries a few hundred thousand distinct CDR3 sequences, 20% to 25% recorded once. Specimen: naive CD8+ T cells from blood, with Jurkat cell RNA spiked in. Subset here: FACS-sorted CD8+CD4-CCR7+CD45RA+ naive T cells. The receptors come from a human donor in good health. Some libraries in this study had Jurkat cell RNA spiked in.

The rearrangement links TRBV7-6 to TRBJ2-1; D is possibly TRBD1 or TRBD2 (6 bases each). The V end lost 0 bases, the J end lost 8 bases, and 14 bases lay between the germline ends. The germline CDR1 and CDR2 sequences are SGHVS and FNYEAQ. The CDR3 extends over 15 amino acids. The CDR3 DNA is TGTGCCAGCAGCTTAGCGGGGGGCGGAGGGGATGAGCAGTTCTTC. Protein sequence: CASSLAGGGGDEQFF.

This clonotype was recorded a few times. J is TRBJ1-6 and V is TRBV6-1; 11 bases are a match to TRBD1. The CDR3 is 16 residues long. V lost 6 bases, J lost 2 bases, and 3 bases stayed unmatched. Germline CDR1 is MNHNS and CDR2 is SASEGT. CDR3 sequence reads: CASRQGQGAYNSPLHF. CDR3 coding DNA: TGTGCCAGCAGGCAGGGACAGGGGGCCTATAATTCACCCCTCCACTTT.

This clonotype was counted a few times. This chain joins TRBV30 and TRBJ1-2; D is perhaps TRBD1 (5 bases). This CDR3 is 11 amino acids long. The ends were cut back, 6 bases at V and 2 bases at J, with 7 bases in the middle. From germline, CDR1 is GTSNPN and CDR2 SVGIG (reference sequence). CDR3 bases: TGTGCCTGCCCAGGGAACTATGGCTACACCTTC. Its protein is CACPGNYGYTF.

This clonotype has a count of ten or more. CDR3 sequence: CSARGVLPTSTDTQYF. In DNA, the CDR3 is TGCAGTGCTAGAGGGGTCTTACCCACTAGCACAGATACGCAGTATTTT. The chain recombines TRBV20-1 with TRBJ2-3; D ambiguous. Trimming took 1 base from V and 0 from J, leaving 14 bases between them. Germline loops: CDR1 DFQATT, CDR2 SNEGSKA (reference sequence). This CDR3 spans 16 amino acids.

This clonotype came up many times. This rearrangement joins TRBV7-8 to TRBJ2-7, with D possibly being TRBD1 or TRBD2 (6 bases each). V was shortened by 5 bases and J by 4 bases, with 15 bases between the two germline ends. Germline CDR1 reads SGHVS; CDR2 reads FQNEAQ. The CDR3 is made up of 14 amino acids. The CDR3 loop reads CASSAGGREYEQYF. Here the CDR3 DNA reads TGTGCCAGCAGCGCCGGGGGCAGGGAGTACGAGCAGTACTTC.

This clonotype has at least ten counts. The chain uses TRBV2 and TRBJ1-2, with D perhaps matching TRBD1 (6 bases). The ends were cut back, 5 bases at V and 4 bases at J, with 11 bases in the middle. This CDR3 region has 13 residues. Germline CDR1 reads SNHLY; CDR2 reads FYNNEI. Written as DNA, the CDR3 is TGTGCCAGCAGTTCAGGACAGATCTATGGCTACACCTTC. As protein: CASSSGQIYGYTF.

On this clonotype itself: Relative to the germline gene, one junction end is altered; a read error may explain this. The rearrangement uses TRBV6-5 and TRBJ1-1; no firm D call. CDR1 is MNHEY and CDR2 is SVGAGI in the germline V gene. This CDR3 region has 14 residues. The CDR3 sequence is CASSPQTLYTETFF. CDR3 coding DNA: TGTGCCAGCAGTCCGCAAACACTGTACACTGAAACTTTCTTT.

The chain uses TRBV7-9 and TRBJ2-1; possible D gene TRBD2, 5 bases. The CDR3 extends over 19 amino acids. The ends were cut back, 3 bases at V and 5 bases at J, with 26 bases in the middle. CDR1 is SEHNR and CDR2 is FQNEAQ in the germline V gene (reference sequence). CDR3 loop: CASSFDPRLANTGNNEQFF. The CDR3 DNA is TGTGCCAGCAGCTTCGACCCCCGGCTAGCTAATACGGGAAACAATGAGCAGTTCTTC.

V usage is TRBV20-1 and J usage is TRBJ2-1, with 12 positions matching TRBD1. In germline, CDR1 is DFQATT, CDR2 SNEGSKA (reference sequence). J gave up 4 bases and V 4 bases, and 5 bases lay outside the gene matches. The CDR3 covers 15 residues. CDR3 nucleotide sequence: TGCAGTGCTACGGGACAGGGGGCTATTTACAATGAGCAGTTCTTC. It codes for CSATGQGAIYNEQFF.

The V call is TRBV7-9, the J call TRBJ2-3, with 7 bases fitting TRBD1. CDR1 SEHNR and CDR2 FQNEAQ come from the germline V gene (reference sequence). Trimming removed 4 bases from V and 7 bases from J; junction bases left unmatched: 2. The CDR3 is 12 residues long. CDR3 nucleotides: TGTGCCAGCAGCTCGACAGGGAATACGCAGTATTTT. It codes for CASSSTGNTQYF. The whole variable domain, remainder taken from reference TRBV7-9 and TRBJ2-3, is DTGVSQNPRHKITKRGQNVTFRCDPISEHNRLYWYRQTLGQGPEFLTYFQNEAQLEKSRLLSDRFSAERPKGSFSTLEIQRTEQGDSAMYLCASSSTGNTQYFGPGTRLTVL.

The chain links TRBV20-1 to TRBJ2-5; TRBD2 matches at 8 bases. V was clipped by 1 base and J by 1 base; unmatched bases: 2. The length of the CDR3 is 14 residues. Germline assignment: CDR1 DFQATT and CDR2 SNEGSKA (reference sequence). CDR3 loop: CSARGAGAQETQYF. The CDR3, as DNA: TGCAGTGCTAGAGGAGCGGGGGCCCAAGAGACCCAGTACTTC.

About this clonotype: Its ends do not fully match the called genes, so a read error is possible. This sequence joins TRBV20-1 and TRBJ2-2; D tentatively fits TRBD1 or TRBD2 (5 bases each). Germline CDR1 DFQATT, CDR2 SNEGSKA (reference sequence). The CDR3 is 20 residues long. The CDR3 spells CSATEGIILRCIANTRELFF. The CDR3 nucleotides are TGCAGTGCTACTGAGGGGATTATTTTGCGTTGCATCGCGAACACCCGGGAGCTGTTTTTT.

This clonotype was recorded at least ten times. This chain uses TRBV25-1 with TRBJ2-6; D remains ambiguous. The CDR3 spans 17 residues. Germline lookup yields CDR1 MGHDK and CDR2 SYGVNS. Trimming shortened V by 3 bases and J by 0 bases, and 12 bases separated the two germline ends. The CDR3 bases are TGTGCCAGCAGTGACGGTGTCCGAGGCTCTGGGGCCAACGTCCTGACTTTC. This encodes CASSDGVRGSGANVLTF.

As for this clonotype: Likely a read error: the CDR3 ends without its conserved phenylalanine or tryptophan. V and J are TRBV20-1 and TRBJ2-3, with 15 bases that match TRBD2. The CDR3 spans 20 residues. J was trimmed by 4 bases and V by 4 bases; bases with no gene match: 18. CDR1 and CDR2 from the germline V gene are DFQATT and SNEGSKA (reference sequence). The CDR3 loop is CSANNSPGLAGGHAADTQYL. The CDR3 DNA follows: TGCAGTGCTAACAATTCACCGGGACTAGCGGGAGGCCATGCAGCAGATACGCAGTATTTG.

The rearrangement links TRBV11-2 to TRBJ2-1, with D possibly being TRBD1 or TRBD2 (6 bases each). With 1 base removed from V and 0 bases from J, the gap between germline ends came to 10 bases. Germline V lookup: CDR1 SGHAT, CDR2 FQNNGV. The CDR3 runs to 16 residues. Here the CDR3 reads CASSLGGASSYNEQFF. In DNA form, the CDR3 reads TGTGCCAGCAGCTTAGGGGGGGCGAGCTCCTACAATGAGCAGTTCTTC.